The rows below give T cell receptor beta chains drawn from one sample of a study of blood T cell repertoires in COVID-19. Assay: immunoSEQ multiplex PCR; the TCRdb copy retains only in-frame clones and omits some. The table includes over 200,000 clones, more than 70% detected once. Material for sequencing was peripheral blood. Receptors were obtained from a man of 80 years or more with acute or convalescent COVID-19. Both conserved end residues are part of each CDR3.

>15|TRBV6-5|TRBJ2-1
CASSSVGQGGNEQFF
>16|TRBV6-5|TRBJ2-4
CASSSYRGGIENIQYF
>13|TRBV3-1/TRBV3-2|TRBJ2-2
CASTPGETGELFF
>14|TRBV4-1|TRBJ1-5
CASSHSQKDQPQHF
>18|TRBV19|TRBJ2-2
CASRHFGQGKTYTGELFF
>16|TRBV7-2|TRBJ1-6
CASSLAPGSYNSPLHF
>15|TRBV2|TRBJ1-2
CASLRRGPGSHGYTF
>15|TRBV6-4|TRBJ1-5
CASSDERFGNQPQHF
>15|TRBV7-2|TRBJ2-1
CASSSSGGGPWEQFF
>17|TRBV5-4|TRBJ2-3
CASSLAAGGPSTDTQYF
>15|TRBV7-2|TRBJ2-7
CASSLLARAAYEQYF
>15|TRBV6-5|TRBJ2-1
CASSRGATGRNEQFF
>12|TRBV30|TRBJ1-6
CAWSAADSPLHF
>14|TRBV4-1|TRBJ2-5
CASSHNDQQGTQYF
>16|TRBV18|TRBJ1-6
CASSPRQGGYNSPLHF
>15|TRBV7-8|TRBJ2-3
CASSLGLANTDTQYF
>14|TRBV5-1|TRBJ2-4
CASSFGLQGGIQYF